A selection of T cell receptor beta chains follows, all from one sample in a study of PD-1 blockade in classical Hodgkin lymphoma. Profiling relied on immunoSEQ multiplex PCR, and the TCRdb table lists in-frame clones only, not all of them. Of tens of thousands of clones listed, 80% are singletons. Sequenced here: peripheral blood mononuclear cells (PBMCs), sampled before the second cycle of nivolumab. These TCRs come from a human donor with classical Hodgkin lymphoma. CDR3s include the opening cysteine and the closing phenylalanine or tryptophan. Fields, in order: D gene, clone size, J gene, V gene, CDR3 protein, CDR3 DNA. D genes are given only for firm matches. Clone size is stated in some rows and not others, as once, few, many or a class when expanded.

>NA|few|TRBJ1-1|TRBV5-6
CASSLVYPNTEAFF
TGTGCCAGCAGCTTGGTATACCCGAACACTGAAGCTTTCTTT
>NA|many|TRBJ2-7|TRBV13
CASSLFSFRPEQYF
TGTGCCAGCAGCTTATTTTCCTTCCGCCCCGAGCAGTACTTC
>NA|NA|TRBJ2-7|TRBV27
CASSTPGRGEQYF
TGTGCCAGCAGTACCCCGGGACGAGGCGAGCAGTACTTC
>TRBD1|NA|TRBJ2-7|TRBV10-1
CASSDPPTGITYEQYF
TGCGCCAGCAGTGACCCACCGACAGGGATAACCTACGAGCAGTACTTC
>NA|NA|TRBJ2-4|TRBV14
CASSQGAWTKNIQYF
TGTGCCAGCAGCCAGGGGGCATGGACCAAAAACATTCAGTACTTC
>NA|NA|TRBJ1-5|TRBV30
CAWKSQRSNQPQHF
TGTGCCTGGAAATCTCAACGGAGCAATCAGCCCCAGCATTTT
>NA|NA|TRBJ1-2|TRBV10-3
CAINREGYGYTF
TGTGCCATCAACAGGGAGGGCTATGGCTACACCTTC
>TRBD1|NA|TRBJ2-2|TRBV19
CASSQSTGKNTGELFF
TGTGCCAGTAGTCAGTCGACAGGGAAGAACACCGGGGAGCTGTTTTTT
>NA|NA|TRBJ2-7|TRBV30
CAIGRSSYEQYF
TGTGCCATAGGCCGGAGCTCCTACGAGCAGTACTTC
>TRBD1|NA|TRBJ2-7|TRBV2
CASSAHPQGARSYEQYF
TGTGCCAGCAGTGCCCACCCACAGGGGGCCCGTTCCTACGAGCAGTACTTC
>TRBD2|once|TRBJ2-3|TRBV6-6
CASSYSSGAGTDTQYF
TGTGCCAGCAGTTACTCTAGCGGGGCCGGGACAGATACGCAGTATTTT
>TRBD2|NA|TRBJ2-1|TRBV5-4
CASSSRLGLAGGGYNEQFF
TGTGCCAGCAGCTCTAGACTAGGACTAGCGGGAGGAGGCTACAATGAGCAGTTCTTC
>TRBD1|NA|TRBJ2-5|TRBV2
CASSQDRARTQYF
TGTGCCAGCAGTCAGGACAGGGCCAGGACCCAGTACTTC
>TRBD1|NA|TRBJ2-5|TRBV10-3
CAISETGGKETQYF
TGTGCCATCAGTGAGACAGGGGGGAAAGAGACCCAGTACTTC
>NA|once|TRBJ2-3|TRBV7-2
CASSHGDTQYF
TGTGCCAGCAGCCACGGAGATACGCAGTATTTT
>NA|NA|TRBJ2-3|TRBV15
CATSRDVLTDTQYF
TGTGCCACCAGCAGAGATGTCCTCACAGATACGCAGTATTTT
>NA|NA|TRBJ1-3|TRBV9
CASSVTGNSGNTIYF
TGTGCCAGCAGCGTTACAGGGAACTCTGGAAACACCATATATTTT
>NA|few|TRBJ1-2|TRBV28
CASIASGRWGYTF
TGTGCCAGCATTGCGAGCGGGCGTTGGGGCTACACCTTC
>TRBD1|NA|TRBJ1-4|TRBV7-9
CASSFPDRAGRELFF
TGTGCCAGCAGCTTCCCTGACAGGGCGGGAAGGGAACTGTTTTTT
>NA|NA|TRBJ1-1|TRBV6-5
CASSLGGGGTEAFF
TGTGCCAGCAGTCTCGGAGGGGGAGGGACTGAAGCTTTCTTT
>TRBD2|NA|TRBJ2-1|TRBV4-2
CASSQDGASGRNEQFF
TGTGCCAGCAGCCAAGATGGTGCTAGCGGGAGAAATGAGCAGTTCTTC
>TRBD2|NA|TRBJ2-2|TRBV29-1
CSVRDRWEGSGELFF
TGCAGCGTCCGGGACCGCTGGGAGGGTTCCGGGGAGCTGTTTTTT
>TRBD1|once|TRBJ1-6|TRBV5-1
CASSLGTGGGSPLHF
TGCGCCAGCAGCTTGGGGACAGGGGGAGGATCACCCCTCCACTTT
>NA|NA|TRBJ2-7|TRBV7-3
CASSLRGGQGNYEQYF
TGTGCCAGCAGCTTACGGGGTGGGCAGGGGAACTACGAGCAGTACTTC
>NA|NA|TRBJ2-7|TRBV2
CASSEALIYEQYF
TGTGCCAGCAGTGAAGCACTTATCTACGAGCAGTACTTC
>TRBD1|NA|TRBJ2-2|TRBV18
CASSPRQGPAGELFF
TGTGCCAGCTCACCGCGACAGGGTCCGGCCGGGGAGCTGTTTTTT